These 19 T cell receptor beta chains share one sample of origin, sequenced in a study of STAT5B mutations in CD4+ large granular lymphocyte leukemia (dated by TCRdb to between 2021 and 2023). Receptor libraries were prepared by the immunoSEQ multiplex PCR assay. Not all clones reach the TCRdb copy of this immuneACCESS table, which keeps in-frame sequences only. Checked studies attribute under half of the gap to unresolved V genes and leave the rest unexplained. The sample table holds 20,000 to 25,000 clones, of which around 72% were seen once. The top ten constitute nearly 0.65% of the sample. The sequenced sample was CD4+ T cells from blood buffy coats. These receptors were taken from a human donor in good health.

This clone was counted a single time. The V and J genes are TRBV19 and TRBJ2-3; 7 bases align to TRBD1. CDR1 is LNHDA, CDR2 SQIVND, per germline (reference sequence). Trimming cost V 4 bases and J 2 bases; bases outside gene matches: 6. This CDR3 has 15 residues. The CDR3 DNA reads as TGTGCCAGTAGTAGTTCCGGGACAGACACAGATACGCAGTATTTT. Protein sequence: CASSSSGTDTDTQYF.

The chain carries TRBV6-7 and TRBJ1-2; maybe TRBD1 (6 bases). TRBV6-7 is an ORF for which the function is uncertain. The CDR3 loop spans 16 amino acids. Trimming pared 7 bases from V and 2 bases from J, leaving 20 bases between. CDR3 coding DNA: TGTGCCAGCAACAAAGGGGGGGGCCCGTTAAACTATGGCTACACCTTC. It translates to CASNKGGGPLNYGYTF.

The J gene is TRBJ1-5, the V gene TRBV18; TRBD1 aligns across 7 bases. Germline loops: CDR1 KGHSH, CDR2 LQKENI. Trimming cost V 3 bases and J 3 bases; bases outside gene matches: 2. The CDR3 loop spans 14 amino acids. The CDR3 protein is CASSPDRFNQPQHF. CDR3 nucleotides: TGTGCCAGCTCACCGGACAGGTTCAATCAGCCCCAGCATTTT. Using reference TRBV18 and TRBJ1-5 for the parts outside the CDR3, the full variable domain is NAGVMQNPRHLVRRRGQEARLRCSPMKGHSHVYWYRQLPEEGLKFMVYLQKENIIDESGMPKERFSAEFPKEGPSILRIQQVVRGDSAAYFCASSPDRFNQPQHFGDGTRLSIL.

CDR3 loop: CASSLTNQGNSPLHF. CDR3 sequence (DNA): TGTGCCAGCAGCTTAACGAACCAGGGGAATTCACCCCTCCACTTT. The chain recombines TRBV7-2 with TRBJ1-6; tentatively, D is TRBD1 (6 bases). The germline V gene has CDR1 SGHTA and CDR2 FQGNSA. The CDR3 loop spans 15 amino acids. V dropped 2 bases and J dropped 7 bases, with 12 bases sitting between them.

CDR3 coding DNA: TGTGCCAGTAGTATAGCCCAGGGCGGGGAGCTGTTTTTT. Its protein product is CASSIAQGGELFF. The rearrangement joins TRBV19 to TRBJ2-2; a possible D gene is TRBD1 (5 bases). Trimming pared 1 base from V and 7 bases from J, leaving 7 bases between. Germline-derived CDR1 and CDR2 are LNHDA and SQIVND (reference sequence). This CDR3 has 13 amino acids.

This clone has more than one count but fewer than ten. The J gene is TRBJ1-4, the V gene TRBV4-3; D not certain. Germline lookup yields CDR1 LGHNA and CDR2 YSLEER. The V end was cut by 5 bases, the J end by 6 bases, with 13 bases between. The CDR3 extends over 14 amino acids. CDR3 sequence reads: CASSSVVLDEKLFF. CDR3 in DNA: TGCGCCAGCAGCTCGGTGGTCCTGGATGAAAAACTGTTTTTT.

The chain combines TRBV19 with TRBJ1-5, with 10 bases lining up with TRBD1. Trimming cost V 7 bases and J 2 bases; bases outside gene matches: 14. The CDR3 is 18 amino acids. From germline, CDR1 is LNHDA and CDR2 SQIVND (reference sequence). CDR3 protein: CASTSGTGVAIRNQPQHF. DNA of the CDR3: TGTGCCAGTACCTCCGGGACAGGGGTTGCAATACGCAATCAGCCCCAGCATTTT.

The chain employs TRBV27 and TRBJ2-1; D is perhaps TRBD1 (6 bases). Germline V gene data show CDR1 as MNHEY and CDR2 as SMNVEV (reference sequence). The CDR3 runs to 15 residues. V lost 2 bases and J lost 3, with 11 bases in between. Written as DNA, the CDR3 is TGTGCCAGCAGTTTAAGGACAGCAATCTACAATGAGCAGTTCTTC. Translated, it gives CASSLRTAIYNEQFF.

The V and J genes are TRBV21-1 and TRBJ2-1. TRBV21-1 is reported as a pseudogene. The CDR3 runs to 16 residues. CDR3 loop: CASSKRKDVGYNEQFF. The DNA for the CDR3 is TGTGCCAGCAGCAAAAGGAAGGACGTGGGGTACAATGAGCAGTTCTTC.

V is TRBV27 and J is TRBJ2-1; a weak D match, TRBD1 (7 bases). V was shortened by 5 bases and J by 5 bases, with 19 bases between the two germline ends. Germline V CDR1 and CDR2: MNHEY, SMNVEV (reference sequence). This CDR3 is 16 amino acids long. The DNA for the CDR3 is TGTGCCAGCAGTCCCTCCCCCAGGGGGGACGACAATGAGCAGTTCTTC. It is translated as CASSPSPRGDDNEQFF.

The chain joins TRBV5-1 to TRBJ1-1; D is possibly TRBD1 (5 bases). Trimming shortened V by 5 bases and J by 5 bases, and 22 bases separated the two germline ends. The CDR3 runs 16 residues. Germline V gives CDR1 SGHRS, CDR2 YFSETQ. For the CDR3, the DNA is TGCGCCAGCAGATCCGTGGGGTTTGGGGCCACAACTGAAGCTTTCTTT. Translated, it gives CASRSVGFGATTEAFF.

Here the CDR3 reads CASNPGVNTEAFF. The CDR3 DNA reads TGTGCCAGTAATCCGGGGGTAAACACTGAAGCTTTCTTT. The V gene is TRBV19, the J gene TRBJ1-1, with a possible D match to TRBD1 (5 bases). This CDR3 contains 13 residues. The ends were cut back, 7 bases at V and 2 bases at J, with 11 bases in the middle. Germline V gene lookup returns CDR1 LNHDA and CDR2 SQIVND (reference sequence).

J is TRBJ1-3 and V is TRBV5-4; no firm D call. This CDR3 is built from 12 residues. The V end lost 4 bases, the J end lost 4 bases, and 6 bases lay between the germline ends. Germline-derived CDR1 and CDR2 are SGHNT and YYREEE (reference sequence). The CDR3: CASSTKGNTIYF. The CDR3 nucleotides read TGTGCCAGCAGCACGAAAGGAAACACCATATATTTT.

The chain recombines TRBV2 with TRBJ2-3; 9 positions agree with TRBD2. Germline-derived CDR1 and CDR2 are SNHLY and FYNNEI. Trimming cost V 6 bases and J 0 bases; bases outside gene matches: 10. The CDR3 length is 17 residues. DNA of the CDR3: TGTGCCAGCAGGAGATTGACTAGCGGACCTAGCACAGATACGCAGTATTTT. Amino acids: CASRRLTSGPSTDTQYF.

The gene calls are TRBV7-9 and TRBJ1-2; weak D call: TRBD1 (6 bases). Germline V gene sequence: CDR1 SEHNR, CDR2 FQNEAQ (reference sequence). This CDR3 comprises 16 residues. V lost 3 bases to trimming and J lost 8 bases, with 22 bases between them. CDR3 coding DNA: TGTGCCAGCAGCTTTGGGGGCGCGGGTTCCACTATGGGCTACACCTTC. Translated, it gives CASSFGGAGSTMGYTF.

The rearrangement uses TRBV6-6 and TRBJ2-5; tentatively, D is TRBD2 (5 bases). CDR3 length: 13 amino acids. The ends were cut back, 6 bases at V and 11 bases at J, with 19 bases in the middle. Germline loops: CDR1 MNHNY, CDR2 SVGAGI (reference sequence). The CDR3 DNA sequence: TGTGCCAGCAGCAGGCAGGCGAACGGGGAGCAGTACTTC. Translated, it gives CASSRQANGEQYF.

This clone has more than one count but fewer than ten. The rearrangement joins TRBV27 to TRBJ1-5, with no clear D. Per germline, CDR1 MNHEY and CDR2 SMNVEV (reference sequence). V lost 4 bases and J 7 bases, leaving 11 bases between the germline ends. This CDR3 contains 13 residues. CDR3 nucleotides: TGTGCCAGCAGTTCCTCCGGATACCAGCCCCAGCATTTT. It translates to CASSSSGYQPQHF.

This chain connects TRBV5-1 to TRBJ2-7; D may be TRBD1 (6 bases). Germline V CDR1 and CDR2: SGHRS, YFSETQ. The CDR3 is 16 amino acids. The V end lost 3 bases, the J end lost 5 bases, and 21 bases lay between the germline ends. In DNA, the CDR3 is TGCGCCAGCAGCTCCTACCTACAGGGTAGTAGCAACGAGCAGTACTTC. This gives the protein CASSSYLQGSSNEQYF.

In this sample, this clone turned up a few times. The chain joins TRBV27 to TRBJ1-6, with 7 bases identical to TRBD1. The V gene's germline CDR1 is MNHEY and CDR2 SMNVEV (reference sequence). The length of the CDR3 is 14 residues. Trimming removed 4 bases from V and 10 bases from J; junction bases left unmatched: 7. This chain's CDR3 is CASSSTGVSSPLHF. The CDR3 bases are TGTGCCAGCAGTTCCACAGGGGTTAGCTCACCCCTCCACTTT.